This passage covers 3 T cell receptor beta chains from one sample sequenced in a study of metastatic and nonmetastatic thyroid tumors. Each patient came to thyroid surgery without any prior treatment (of any kind). TCRdb re-called the PCR reads with MiXCR. The sample carries about 33,000 clones, roughly a sixth recorded once. Sequenced sample: blood. These receptor sequences come from a male donor with papillary thyroid cancer or a benign thyroid nodule (not recorded which). Some clones in this sample may be carry-over from other donors' samples.

This clone was picked up many times. The chain is built from TRBV5-1 and TRBJ2-5; 14 bases match TRBD2. The CDR3 runs 16 residues. V lost 7 bases, J lost 4 bases, and 9 bases stayed unmatched. Germline loops: CDR1 SGHRS, CDR2 YFSETQ. The DNA for the CDR3 is TGCGCCAGCTCTACGACTAGCGGGGGGGCGGGAGAGACCCAGTACTTC. This encodes CASSTTSGGAGETQYF.

This clone was seen many times. The J gene is TRBJ2-5, the V gene TRBV7-2, with 8 bases fitting TRBD2. The CDR3 loop spans 15 amino acids. The V gene's germline CDR1 is SGHTA and CDR2 FQGNSA. The junction had 7 bases not matched to a gene; V was cut back by 5 bases and J by 2 bases. CDR3 residues: CASSPYTSGQETQYF. The CDR3 nucleotides read TGTGCCAGCAGCCCCTATACTAGCGGACAAGAGACCCAGTACTTC. The whole variable domain, remainder taken from reference TRBV7-2 and TRBJ2-5, is GAGVSQSPSNKVTEKGKDVELRCDPISGHTALYWYRQSLGQGLEFLIYFQGNSAPDKSGLPSDRFSAERTGGSVSTLTIQRTQQEDSAVYLCASSPYTSGQETQYFGPGTRLLVL.

Note on this clone: A much larger clonotype is one base distant, so this may be a read error. The rearrangement joins TRBV5-4 to TRBJ2-7, with TRBD1 matching over 9 bases. The CDR3 extends over 14 amino acids. J gave up 3 bases and V 6 bases, and 7 bases lay outside the gene matches. Germline V lookup: CDR1 SGHNT, CDR2 YYREEE (reference sequence). Written as DNA, the CDR3 is TGTGCCAGCATCCACCGGGACAGGGACTACGAGCAGTACTTC. As protein: CASIHRDRDYEQYF.